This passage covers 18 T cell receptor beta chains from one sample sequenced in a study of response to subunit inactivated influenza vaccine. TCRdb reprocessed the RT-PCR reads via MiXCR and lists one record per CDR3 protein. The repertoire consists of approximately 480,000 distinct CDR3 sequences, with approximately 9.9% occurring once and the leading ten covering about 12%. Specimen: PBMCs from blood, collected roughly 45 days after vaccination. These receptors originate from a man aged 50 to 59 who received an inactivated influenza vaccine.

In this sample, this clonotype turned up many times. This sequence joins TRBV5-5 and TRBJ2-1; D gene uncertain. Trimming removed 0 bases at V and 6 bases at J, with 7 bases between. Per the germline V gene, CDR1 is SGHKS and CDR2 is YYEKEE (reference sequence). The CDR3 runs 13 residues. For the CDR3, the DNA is TGTGCCAGCAGCTTGGTCTCATCCAATGAGCAGTTCTTC. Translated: CASSLVSSNEQFF.

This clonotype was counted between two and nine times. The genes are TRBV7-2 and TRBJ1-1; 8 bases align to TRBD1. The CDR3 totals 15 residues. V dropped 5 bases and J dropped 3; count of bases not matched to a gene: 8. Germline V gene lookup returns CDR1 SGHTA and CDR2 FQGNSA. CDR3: CASSLTTGVYTEAFF. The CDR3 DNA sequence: TGTGCCAGCAGCCTCACGACAGGGGTTTACACTGAAGCTTTCTTT.

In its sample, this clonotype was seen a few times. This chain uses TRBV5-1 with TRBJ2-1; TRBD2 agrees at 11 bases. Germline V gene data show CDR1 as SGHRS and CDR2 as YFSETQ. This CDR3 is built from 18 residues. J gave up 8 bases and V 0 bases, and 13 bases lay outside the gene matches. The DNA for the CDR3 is TGCGCCAGCAGCTTGGGCTGGACTAGCGGGCAGCATATGGATGAGCAGTTCTTC. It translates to CASSLGWTSGQHMDEQFF.

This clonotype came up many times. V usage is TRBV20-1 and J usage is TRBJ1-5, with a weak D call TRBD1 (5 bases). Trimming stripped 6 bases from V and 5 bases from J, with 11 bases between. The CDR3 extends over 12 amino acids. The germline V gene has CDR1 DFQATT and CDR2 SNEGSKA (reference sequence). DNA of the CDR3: TGCAGTGCGAGTTCGGGGGATCAGCCCCAGCATTTT. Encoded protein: CSASSGDQPQHF.

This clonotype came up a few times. DNA for the CDR3: TGTGCCAGCAGCTTAGAGGGGGAATTTGGGCAGTTCTTC. Translated, it gives CASSLEGEFGQFF. This sequence joins TRBV11-3 and TRBJ2-1; the D gene could be TRBD1 or TRBD2 (5 bases each). Trimming stripped 0 bases from V and 12 bases from J, with 12 bases between. CDR1 and CDR2 from the germline V gene are SGHNT and YENEEA. The CDR3 covers 13 residues. Together with reference TRBV11-3 and TRBJ2-1, the CDR3 gives the full variable domain: EAGVVQSPRYKIIEKKQPVAFWCNPISGHNTLYWYLQNLGQGPELLIRYENEEAVDDSQLPKDRFSAERLKGVDSTLKIQPAELGDSAVYLCASSLEGEFGQFFGPGTRLTVL.

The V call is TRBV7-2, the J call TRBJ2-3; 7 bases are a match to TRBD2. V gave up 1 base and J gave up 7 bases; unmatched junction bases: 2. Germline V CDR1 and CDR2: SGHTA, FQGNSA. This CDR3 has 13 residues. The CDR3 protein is CASSLGGGNTQYF. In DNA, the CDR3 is TGTGCCAGCAGCTTAGGGGGGGGAAATACGCAGTATTTT.

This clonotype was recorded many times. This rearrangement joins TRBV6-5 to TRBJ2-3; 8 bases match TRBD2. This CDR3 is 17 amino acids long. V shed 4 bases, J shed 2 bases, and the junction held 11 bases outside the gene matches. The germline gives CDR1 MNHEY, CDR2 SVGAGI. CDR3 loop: CASSSYPPGGHTDTQYF. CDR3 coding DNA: TGTGCCAGCAGTTCCTACCCCCCGGGGGGGCACACAGATACGCAGTATTTT.

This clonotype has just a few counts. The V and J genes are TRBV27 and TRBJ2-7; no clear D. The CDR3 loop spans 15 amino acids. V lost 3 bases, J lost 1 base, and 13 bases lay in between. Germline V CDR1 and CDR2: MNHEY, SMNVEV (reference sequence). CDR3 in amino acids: CASSFSVPGSYEQYF. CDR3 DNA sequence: TGTGCCAGCAGTTTTTCAGTCCCGGGTTCCTACGAGCAGTACTTC.

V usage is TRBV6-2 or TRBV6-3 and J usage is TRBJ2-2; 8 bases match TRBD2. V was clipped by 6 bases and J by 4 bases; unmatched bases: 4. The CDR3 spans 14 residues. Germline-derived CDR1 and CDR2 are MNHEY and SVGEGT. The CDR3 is CASRPLAGTGELFF. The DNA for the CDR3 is TGTGCCAGCAGGCCCCTAGCGGGCACCGGGGAGCTGTTTTTT.

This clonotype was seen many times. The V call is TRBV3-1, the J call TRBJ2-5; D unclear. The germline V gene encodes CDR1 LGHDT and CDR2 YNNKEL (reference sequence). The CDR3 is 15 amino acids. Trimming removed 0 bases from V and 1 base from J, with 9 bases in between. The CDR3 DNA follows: TGTGCCAGCAGCCAAGATAGTGGTTCCCAAGAGACCCAGTACTTC. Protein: CASSQDSGSQETQYF.

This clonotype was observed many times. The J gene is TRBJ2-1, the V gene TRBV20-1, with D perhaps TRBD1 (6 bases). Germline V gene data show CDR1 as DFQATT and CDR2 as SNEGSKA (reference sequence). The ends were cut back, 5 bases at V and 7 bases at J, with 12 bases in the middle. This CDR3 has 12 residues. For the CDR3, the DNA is TGCAGTGCTTCCACAGGGTGGAATGAGCAGTTCTTC. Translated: CSASTGWNEQFF.

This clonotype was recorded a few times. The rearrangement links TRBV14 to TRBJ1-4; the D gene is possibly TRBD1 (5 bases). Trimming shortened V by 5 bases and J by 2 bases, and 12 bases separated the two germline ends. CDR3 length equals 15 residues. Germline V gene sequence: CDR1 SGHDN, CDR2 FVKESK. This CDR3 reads CASSRTRGTNEKLFF. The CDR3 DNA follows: TGTGCCAGCAGCAGGACCCGGGGGACTAATGAAAAACTGTTTTTT. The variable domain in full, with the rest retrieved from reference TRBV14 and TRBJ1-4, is EAGVTQFPSHSVIEKGQTVTLRCDPISGHDNLYWYRRVMGKEIKFLLHFVKESKQDESGMPNNRFLAERTGGTYSTLKVQPAELEDSGVYFCASSRTRGTNEKLFFGSGTQLSVL.

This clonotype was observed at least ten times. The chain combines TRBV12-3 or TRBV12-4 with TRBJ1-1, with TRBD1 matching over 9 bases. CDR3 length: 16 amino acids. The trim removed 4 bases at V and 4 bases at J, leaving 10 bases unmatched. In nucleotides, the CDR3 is TGTGCCAGCAGTTCGACAGGGGGGAAAGGTGGCACTGAAGCTTTCTTT. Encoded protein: CASSSTGGKGGTEAFF.

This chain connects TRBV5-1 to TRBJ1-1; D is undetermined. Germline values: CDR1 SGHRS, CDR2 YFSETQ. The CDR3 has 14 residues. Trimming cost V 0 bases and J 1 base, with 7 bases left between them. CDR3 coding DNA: TGCGCCAGCAGCTTGGCAATCGAGAACACTGAAGCTTTCTTT. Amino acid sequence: CASSLAIENTEAFF.

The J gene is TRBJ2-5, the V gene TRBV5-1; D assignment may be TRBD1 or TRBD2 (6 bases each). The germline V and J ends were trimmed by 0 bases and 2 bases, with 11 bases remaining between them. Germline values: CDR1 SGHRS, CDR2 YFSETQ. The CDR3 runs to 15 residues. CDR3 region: CASSLDPGAQETQYF. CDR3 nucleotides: TGCGCCAGCAGCTTGGATCCGGGGGCGCAAGAGACCCAGTACTTC.

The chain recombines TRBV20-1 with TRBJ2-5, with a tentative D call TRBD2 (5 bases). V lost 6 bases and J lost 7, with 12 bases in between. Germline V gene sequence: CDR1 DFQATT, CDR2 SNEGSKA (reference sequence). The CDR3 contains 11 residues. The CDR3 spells CSAREARTQYF. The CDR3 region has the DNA TGCAGTGCACGGGAAGCGAGGACCCAGTACTTC.

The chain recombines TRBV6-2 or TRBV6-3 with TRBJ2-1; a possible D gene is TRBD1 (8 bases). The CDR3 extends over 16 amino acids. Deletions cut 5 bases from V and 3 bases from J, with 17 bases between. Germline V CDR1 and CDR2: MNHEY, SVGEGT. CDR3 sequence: CASSTETGDYYNEQFF. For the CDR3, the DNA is TGTGCCAGCAGTACGGAGACAGGGGACTACTACAATGAGCAGTTCTTC.

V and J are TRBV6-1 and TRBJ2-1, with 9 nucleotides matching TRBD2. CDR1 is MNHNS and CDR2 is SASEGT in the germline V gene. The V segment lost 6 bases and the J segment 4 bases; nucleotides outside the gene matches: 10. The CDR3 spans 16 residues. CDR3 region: CASRPLSGGQYNEQFF. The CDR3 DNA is TGTGCCAGCAGACCTCTCAGCGGGGGGCAATACAATGAGCAGTTCTTC.